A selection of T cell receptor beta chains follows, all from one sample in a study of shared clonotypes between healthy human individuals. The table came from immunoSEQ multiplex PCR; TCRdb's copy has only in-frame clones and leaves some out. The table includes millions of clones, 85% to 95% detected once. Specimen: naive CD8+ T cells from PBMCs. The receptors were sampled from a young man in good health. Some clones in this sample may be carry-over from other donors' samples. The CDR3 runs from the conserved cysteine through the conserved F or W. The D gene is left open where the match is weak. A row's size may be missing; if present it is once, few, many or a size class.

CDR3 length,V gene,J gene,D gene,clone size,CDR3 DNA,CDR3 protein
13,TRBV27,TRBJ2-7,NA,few,TGTGCCAGCAGTCATAGGGACGGCTACGAGCAGTACTTC,CASSHRDGYEQYF
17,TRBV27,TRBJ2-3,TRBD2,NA,TGTGCCAGCAGTTTAAGCCTTCGCGGGAGAATCCAAGATACGCAGTATTTT,CASSLSLRGRIQDTQYF
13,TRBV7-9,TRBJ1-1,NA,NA,TGTGCCAGCAGCTTGGGGAAGTACACTGAAGCTTTCTTT,CASSLGKYTEAFF
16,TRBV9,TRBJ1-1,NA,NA,TGTGCCAGCAGCGTAGATATTAGTGGGGGCTACACTGAAGCTTTCTTT,CASSVDISGGYTEAFF
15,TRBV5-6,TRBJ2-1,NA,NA,TGTGCCAGCAGCTTAGGGGGACTAACCTACAATGAGCAGTTCTTC,CASSLGGLTYNEQFF
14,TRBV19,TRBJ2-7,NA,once,TGTGCCAGTAGTACCCGGACTGGCGCCTACGAGCAGTACTTC,CASSTRTGAYEQYF
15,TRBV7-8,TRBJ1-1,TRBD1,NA,TGTGCCAGCAGCTTAGGGCCAGGGGGCGCCCCTGAAGCTTTCTTT,CASSLGPGGAPEAFF
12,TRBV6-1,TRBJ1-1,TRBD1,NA,TGTGCCAGCACCGGGGACAGGGCGGGAGCTTTCTTT,CASTGDRAGAFF
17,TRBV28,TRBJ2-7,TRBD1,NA,TGTGCCAGCAGTTTTGCCCGGGACAGGGCCTCCCGTCTCGAGCAGTACTTC,CASSFARDRASRLEQYF
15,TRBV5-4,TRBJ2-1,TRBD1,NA,TGTGCCAGCAGCTCGGAGACCGGGGCCAGGGGGGAGCAGTTCTTC,CASSSETGARGEQFF
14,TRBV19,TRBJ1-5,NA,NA,TGTGCCAGTAGTAACTCGATGCTCAATCAGCCCCAGCATTTT,CASSNSMLNQPQHF
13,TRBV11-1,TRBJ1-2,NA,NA,TGTGCCAGCAGCCCCCGGGTGGTCGGCGGCTACACCTTC,CASSPRVVGGYTF
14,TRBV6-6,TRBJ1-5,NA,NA,TGTGCCAGCACCATGAAGGGGGGAATCCAGCCCCAGCATTTT,CASTMKGGIQPQHF
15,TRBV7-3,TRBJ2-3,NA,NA,TGTGCCAGCGCCCCTGGCGGGCGGAGCACAGATACGCAGTATTTT,CASAPGGRSTDTQYF
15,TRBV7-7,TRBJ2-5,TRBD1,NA,TGTGCCAGCAGCTTAAACCAGGGGGTGCAAGAGACCCAGTACTTC,CASSLNQGVQETQYF
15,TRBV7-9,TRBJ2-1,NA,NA,TGTGCCAGCAGCTTAGCGTGGGGGGAGTACAATGAGCAGTTCTTC,CASSLAWGEYNEQFF
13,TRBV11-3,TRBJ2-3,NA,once,TGTGCCAGCAAACTAGCAGGAACAGATACGCAGTATTTT,CASKLAGTDTQYF
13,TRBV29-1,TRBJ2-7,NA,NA,TGCAGCGCCGAAGGGACTGACTCCTACGAGCAGTACTTC,CSAEGTDSYEQYF
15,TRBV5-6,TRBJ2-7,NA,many,TGTGCCAGCAGCTTGGCGGGGGGCAGTCGCTACGAGCAGTACTTC,CASSLAGGSRYEQYF
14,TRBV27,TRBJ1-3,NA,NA,TGTGCCAGCAGGTTCACAGGGACCGGAAACACCATATATTTT,CASRFTGTGNTIYF
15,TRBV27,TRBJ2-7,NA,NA,TGTGCCAGCAGTTTGGGCGGAGCAGGCCGCAGCGAGCAGTACTTC,CASSLGGAGRSEQYF
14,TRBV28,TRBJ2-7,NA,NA,TGTGCCAGCAGCCCAGGGTATCTGACCTACGAGCAGTACTTC,CASSPGYLTYEQYF
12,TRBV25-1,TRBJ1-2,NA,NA,TGTGCCAGCAGTGATTTCGTCTCTGGCTACACCTTC,CASSDFVSGYTF
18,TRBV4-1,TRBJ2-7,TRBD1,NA,TGCGCCAGCAGCCAAGATCTCGGAACAGGGGTCGTATCCTACGAGCAGTACTTC,CASSQDLGTGVVSYEQYF
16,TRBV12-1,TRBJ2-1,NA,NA,TGTGCCAGCAGCGTCATAGCGGGAGGTCTTTCGAATGAGCAGTTCTTC,CASSVIAGGLSNEQFF
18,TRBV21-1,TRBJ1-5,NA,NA,TGTGCCAGCAGCAAAGGGGGCATCGGGTCAGGGAGCAATCAGCCCCAGCATTTT,CASSKGGIGSGSNQPQHF
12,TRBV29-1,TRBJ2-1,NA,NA,TGCAGCGAGACAGACCCGAATGGTGAGCAGTTCTTC,CSETDPNGEQFF
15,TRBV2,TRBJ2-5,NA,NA,TGTGCCAGCAGTGACTACGGGAGTCAGAGGGAGACCCAGTACTTC,CASSDYGSQRETQYF
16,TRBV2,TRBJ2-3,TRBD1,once,TGTGCCAGCAGTGAAGGGACAGGGTTGTCGACACATACGCAGTATTTT,CASSEGTGLSTHTQYF
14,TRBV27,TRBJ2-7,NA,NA,TGTGCCAGCAGTTTAACAGGGAACTCCTACGAGCAGTACTTC,CASSLTGNSYEQYF
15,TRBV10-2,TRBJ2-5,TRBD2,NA,TGCGCCAGCAGTGACCGAGCGGGAATACAAGAGACCCAGTACTTC,CASSDRAGIQETQYF
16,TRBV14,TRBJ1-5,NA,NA,TGTGCCAGCAGCCAAGGGGACTTCCTTAGCAATCAGCCCCAGCATTTT,CASSQGDFLSNQPQHF
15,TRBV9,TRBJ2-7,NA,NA,TGTGCCAGCAGCGTCAGGGGGGACATCTCCTACGAGCAGTACTTC,CASSVRGDISYEQYF
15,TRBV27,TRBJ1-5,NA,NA,TGTGCCAGCAGCCCCGAGGGGGACGGCAATCAGCCCCAGCATTTT,CASSPEGDGNQPQHF
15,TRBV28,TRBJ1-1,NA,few,TGTGCCAGCAGCCGCCCCGGGGCTCTGAACACTGAAGCTTTCTTT,CASSRPGALNTEAFF
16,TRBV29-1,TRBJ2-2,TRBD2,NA,TGCAGCGTTGGCACGTTTAGCGGGAGAGGAACCGGGGAGCTGTTTTTT,CSVGTFSGRGTGELFF
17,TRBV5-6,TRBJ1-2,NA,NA,TGTGCCAGCAGCTTGGATTTCGGTAGGGAAATTCCGGATGGCTACACCTTC,CASSLDFGREIPDGYTF
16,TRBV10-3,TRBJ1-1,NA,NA,TGTGCCATCAGTGAGTCGAATAAAAGTGGACGTATTGAAGCTTTCTTT,CAISESNKSGRIEAFF
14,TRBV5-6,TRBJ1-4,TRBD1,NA,TGTGCCAGCAGTGGGGACAGCTATAATGAAAAACTGTTTTTT,CASSGDSYNEKLFF
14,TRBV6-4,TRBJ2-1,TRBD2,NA,TGTGCCAGCAGTACTAGCGGCTCCTACAATGAGCAGTTCTTC,CASSTSGSYNEQFF
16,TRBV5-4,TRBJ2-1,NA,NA,TGTGCCAGCACCTCTCCCCACCAATCAGGGTACAATGAGCAGTTCTTC,CASTSPHQSGYNEQFF
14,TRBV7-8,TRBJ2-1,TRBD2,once,TGTGCCAGCAGCTATGGCGGGAGGGCCAATGAGCAGTTCTTC,CASSYGGRANEQFF
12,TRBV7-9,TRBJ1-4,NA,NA,TGTGCCAGCAGCCTTAGCTATGAAAAACTGTTTTTT,CASSLSYEKLFF
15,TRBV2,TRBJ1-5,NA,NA,TGTGCCAGCAGCCTAAGCCCGAGGGCCAATCAGCCCCAGCATTTT,CASSLSPRANQPQHF
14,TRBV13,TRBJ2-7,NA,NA,TGTGCCAGCAGCTCTCACAGGGTCTCCTACGAGCAGTACTTC,CASSSHRVSYEQYF
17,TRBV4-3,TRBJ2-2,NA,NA,TGCGCCAGCAGCCCCTCCCCCGCGGGACCGAAGGCCGGGGAGCTGTTTTTT,CASSPSPAGPKAGELFF
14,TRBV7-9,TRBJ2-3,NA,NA,TGTGCCAGCAGCACAAGGACAGTCCCAGATACGCAGTATTTT,CASSTRTVPDTQYF
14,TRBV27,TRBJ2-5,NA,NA,TGTGCCAGCAGTTTATCAGGGCAGCAAGAGACCCAGTACTTC,CASSLSGQQETQYF
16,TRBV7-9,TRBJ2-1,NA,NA,TGTGCCAGCAGCTCCACCTTGAGACCAAGCCACAATGAGCAGTTCTTC,CASSSTLRPSHNEQFF
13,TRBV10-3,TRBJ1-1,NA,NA,TGTGCCATACTACAGAGTTTTGGCACTGAAGCTTTCTTT,CAILQSFGTEAFF
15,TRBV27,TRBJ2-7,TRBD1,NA,TGTGCCAGCAGTTTATCAGGGACAGGTGTTTACGAGCAGTACTTC,CASSLSGTGVYEQYF
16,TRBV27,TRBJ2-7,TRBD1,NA,TGTGCCAGCAGTTCATCGACAGGGGGGATACCCTACGAGCAGTACTTC,CASSSSTGGIPYEQYF
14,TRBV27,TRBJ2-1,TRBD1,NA,TGTGCCAGCGCGACAGGGAGCTCCTACAATGAGCAGTTCTTC,CASATGSSYNEQFF
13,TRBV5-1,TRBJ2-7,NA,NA,TGCGCCAGCAGCCGGGACTGGGACTACGAGCAGTACTTC,CASSRDWDYEQYF
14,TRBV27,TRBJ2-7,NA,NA,TGTGCCAGCAGTCTTCGCAGATCCCACTACGAGCAGTACTTC,CASSLRRSHYEQYF